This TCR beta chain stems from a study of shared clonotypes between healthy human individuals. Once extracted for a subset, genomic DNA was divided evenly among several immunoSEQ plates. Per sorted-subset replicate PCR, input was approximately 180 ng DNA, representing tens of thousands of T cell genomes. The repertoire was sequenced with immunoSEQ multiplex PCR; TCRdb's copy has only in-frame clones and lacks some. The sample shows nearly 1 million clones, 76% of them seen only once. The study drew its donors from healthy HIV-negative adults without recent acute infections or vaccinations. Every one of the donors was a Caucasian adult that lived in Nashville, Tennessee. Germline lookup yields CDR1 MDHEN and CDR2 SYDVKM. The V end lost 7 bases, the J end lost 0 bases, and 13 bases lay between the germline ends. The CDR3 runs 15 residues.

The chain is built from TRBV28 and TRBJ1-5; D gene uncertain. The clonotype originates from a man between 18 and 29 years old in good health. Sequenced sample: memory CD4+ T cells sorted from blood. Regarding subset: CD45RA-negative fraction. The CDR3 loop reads CASNPPGYSNQPQHF. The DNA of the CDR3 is TGTGCCAGCAACCCCCCCGGCTATAGCAATCAGCCCCAGCATTTT.